The clone carrying this T cell receptor beta chain turned up a few times. Its antigen remains unknown. A single record per CDR3 protein comes from TCRdb applying MiXCR to the reads. Of approximately 590,000 distinct CDR3 sequences detected, roughly 42% appear once; the ten largest clones hold roughly 50%. The data belong to a study of T cell repertoires in cytomegalovirus infection. Study-wide context: TCR beta signatures that were public indicated CMV infection and matching HLA type.

In germline, CDR1 is SGHVS, CDR2 FNYEAQ. Trimming cost V 5 bases and J 4 bases, with 18 bases left between them. The CDR3 loop spans 16 amino acids. This clonotype was obtained from a human donor in good health (CMV status not recorded). Some clones in this sample may be carry-over from other donors' samples. The chain recombines TRBV7-6 with TRBJ2-1; D is perhaps TRBD2 (5 bases). Specimen: cultured PBMCs, collected from culture after CMV antigen stimulation. CDR3 bases: TGTGCCAGCAGCCCCCGCTTCAGAACTAGTTACAATGAGCAGTTCTTC. Translation gives CASSPRFRTSYNEQFF.